This T cell receptor (beta chain) was sequenced in a study of blood T cell repertoires in COVID-19. Study in general: Italy, Spain and the United States were the sources of the convalescent and acute COVID-19 samples. T cells, B-cell-depleted T cells, or PBMCs supplied cDNA or gDNA.

Under the authors' procedure: Using reference gene primer amplification, nucleated cell counts were estimated. Sequencing used immunoSEQ multiplex PCR; TCRdb keeps in-frame clones, though not all of them. That table gives V, J and clone size, and the DNA gave D and trimming. The sample has 250,000 to 300,000 clones; roughly 79% are singletons. The germline CDR1 and CDR2 sequences are SGHRS and YFSETQ. The CDR3 is made up of 15 amino acids. J was trimmed by 5 bases and V by 4 bases; bases with no gene match: 8. The sample taken for sequencing was peripheral blood. The TCR originated in a woman aged 55-69 years with active or convalescent COVID-19. The chain has TRBV5-1 and TRBJ2-3; 9 bases align to TRBD1. The CDR3 region is CASSLPGTGLDTQYF. In DNA, the CDR3 is TGCGCCAGCAGCCTACCTGGGACAGGGCTAGATACGCAGTATTTT.